This entry lists 29 T cell receptor beta chains sequenced from one sample in a study of blood T cell repertoires in COVID-19. The method was immunoSEQ multiplex PCR; TCRdb's version includes in-frame clones alone and lacks a portion of them. The profile shows 150,000 to 200,000 clones, roughly 86% of them singletons. The specimen sequenced was peripheral blood. The source of these receptors is a man aged 35 to 55 with active or convalescent COVID-19.

The chain is built from TRBV7-2 and TRBJ2-2; 7 bases are a match to TRBD1. V shed 9 bases and J 2 bases; nucleotides not matched to a gene: 6. Germline V gene sequence: CDR1 SGHTA, CDR2 FQGNSA. This CDR3 has 14 residues. The CDR3 region is CASEGQPNTGELFF. In DNA, the CDR3 is TGTGCCAGTGAGGGACAGCCTAACACCGGGGAGCTGTTTTTT.

This chain connects TRBV6-5 to TRBJ1-1; the match to TRBD1 covers 7 bases. This CDR3 has 13 amino acids. V shed 7 bases, J shed 2 bases, and the junction held 4 bases outside the gene matches. CDR1 is MNHEY and CDR2 is SVGAGI in the germline V gene. The CDR3 reads CASKGQVNTEAFF. The CDR3 DNA sequence: TGTGCCAGCAAAGGACAGGTAAACACTGAAGCTTTCTTT.

The gene calls are TRBV19 and TRBJ1-2; tentatively, D is TRBD1 (6 bases). Germline V lookup: CDR1 LNHDA, CDR2 SQIVND (reference sequence). The germline V and J ends were trimmed by 3 bases and 2 bases, with 16 bases remaining between them. The CDR3 is 16 amino acids. The CDR3 coding sequence is TGTGCCAGTAGTATTTCTCCTTCAGGGACAAACTATGGCTACACCTTC. Protein product: CASSISPSGTNYGYTF.

This chain links TRBV12-3 or TRBV12-4 with TRBJ2-1, with D hard to call. The CDR3 spans 13 residues. Trimming cost V 6 bases and J 0 bases, with 6 bases left between them. The CDR3 sequence: CASRWSSYNEQFF. CDR3 DNA: TGTGCCAGCAGGTGGAGCTCCTACAATGAGCAGTTCTTC.

The V call is TRBV6-5, the J call TRBJ1-4; D gene ambiguous. V was cut by 5 bases and J by 11 bases, with 18 bases left in between. The CDR3 has 14 residues. The germline V gene encodes CDR1 MNHEY and CDR2 SVGAGI. Here the CDR3 DNA reads TGTGCCAGCAGTACCCAACGGCTCGGCGGGAAACTGTTTTTT. Its translation is CASSTQRLGGKLFF.

The V call is TRBV28, the J call TRBJ2-7, with D possibly TRBD2 on 6 matching bases. The germline CDR1 and CDR2 sequences are MDHEN and SYDVKM. The CDR3 totals 16 residues. Trimming removed 1 base from V and 5 bases from J, with 18 bases in between. The CDR3 protein is CASSLLWRQGGDEQYF. Written as DNA, the CDR3 is TGTGCCAGCAGTTTATTATGGCGGCAGGGAGGAGACGAGCAGTACTTC.

CDR3 sequence (DNA): TGTGCCAGCAGCTTGGCTGACAGAGAGAACACTGAAGCTTTCTTT. It codes for CASSLADRENTEAFF. The chain recombines TRBV5-6 with TRBJ1-1, with D perhaps TRBD1 (5 bases). Germline CDR1 is SGHDT and CDR2 is YYEEEE. Trimming took 0 bases from V and 1 from J, leaving 10 bases between them. This CDR3 contains 15 residues.

The chain carries TRBV2 and TRBJ1-2, with a weak D call TRBD1 (6 bases). The CDR3 runs 15 residues. The germline V and J ends were trimmed by 5 bases and 4 bases, with 17 bases remaining between them. Germline lookup yields CDR1 SNHLY and CDR2 FYNNEI. The CDR3 here is CASSTPQGSRYGYTF. CDR3 DNA: TGTGCCAGCAGTACACCACAGGGCAGCCGCTATGGCTACACCTTC.

The chain's CDR3 is CASSALISGGRFEQYF. DNA for the CDR3: TGTGCCAGCAGTGCCCTAATTAGCGGGGGCCGATTCGAGCAGTACTTC. This chain uses TRBV6-1 with TRBJ2-7, with 9 positions matching TRBD2. CDR1 is MNHNS and CDR2 is SASEGT in the germline V gene. The junction had 13 bases not matched to a gene; V was cut back by 4 bases and J by 6 bases. The CDR3 contains 16 residues.

The V and J genes are TRBV4-1 and TRBJ1-2; maybe TRBD1 (6 bases). Trimming took off 0 bases at V and 8 bases at J, with 16 bases between the two ends. The germline V gene encodes CDR1 MGHRA and CDR2 YSYEKL. The CDR3 has 15 amino acids. In nucleotides, the CDR3 is TGCGCCAGCAGCCAAGATTTTGGACAGAAGGGCGGCTACACCTTC. Amino acid sequence: CASSQDFGQKGGYTF.

This clone has more than one count but fewer than ten. The chain employs TRBV2 and TRBJ2-5; D may be TRBD1 (5 bases). CDR1 SNHLY and CDR2 FYNNEI come from the germline V gene. The CDR3 is 17 amino acids. Trimming left V 0 bases short and J 4 bases short, with 18 bases between. DNA for the CDR3: TGTGCCAGCAGTGAAGCTGGGGTCAGGGCGTCGAGAGAGACCCAGTACTTC. Translated, it gives CASSEAGVRASRETQYF.

The chain links TRBV5-1 to TRBJ1-2, with TRBD1 matching 8 bases. CDR3 length: 16 residues. Trimming removed 4 bases from V and 0 bases from J; junction bases left unmatched: 8. From germline, CDR1 is SGHRS and CDR2 YFSETQ. The CDR3 nucleotides are TGCGCCAGCAGCGTAGGGACAGGAGGAGCTAACTATGGCTACACCTTC. Residues: CASSVGTGGANYGYTF.

This clone has only a few counts. This chain joins TRBV18 and TRBJ1-2, with a possible D match to TRBD1 (5 bases). V shed 2 bases and J shed 7 bases, with 20 bases lying between them. The CDR3 is 16 residues long. Per the germline V gene, CDR1 is KGHSH and CDR2 is LQKENI. CDR3 sequence: CASSPTGAQQLFGYTF. In nucleotides, the CDR3 is TGTGCCAGCTCACCAACAGGAGCACAACAGTTGTTTGGCTACACCTTC.

This clone was seen only a few times. Here the CDR3 reads CASSLDKRGNQETQYF. In DNA form, the CDR3 reads TGTGCCAGCAGCTTAGATAAGCGGGGGAACCAAGAGACCCAGTACTTC. This chain links TRBV13 with TRBJ2-5; the match to TRBD2 covers 8 bases. Germline V CDR1 and CDR2: PRHDT, FYEKMQ (reference sequence). This CDR3 is 16 amino acids long. The junction had 4 bases not matched to a gene; V was cut back by 1 base and J by 0 bases.

The sample holds one count of this clone. The V and J genes are TRBV19 and TRBJ1-3, with D tentatively TRBD1 (6 bases). CDR1 is LNHDA and CDR2 is SQIVND in the germline V gene (reference sequence). The CDR3 extends over 15 amino acids. V lost 3 bases to trimming and J lost 2 bases, with 11 bases between them. CDR3 region: CASSIFGGPGNTIYF. For the CDR3, the DNA is TGTGCCAGTAGTATTTTTGGGGGCCCTGGAAACACCATATATTTT.

The chain combines TRBV7-9 with TRBJ1-1; the D is unclear. The CDR3 extends over 14 amino acids. Between the trimmed V and J ends, which lost 3 bases and 0 bases, there was a span of 8 bases. Looked up from germline, CDR1 is SEHNR and CDR2 is FQNEAQ (reference sequence). The CDR3: CASSLVEMNTEAFF. CDR3 in DNA: TGTGCCAGCAGCTTGGTAGAGATGAACACTGAAGCTTTCTTT.

The chain recombines TRBV7-8 with TRBJ1-1; a possible D gene is TRBD1 (6 bases). Germline values: CDR1 SGHVS, CDR2 FQNEAQ. The CDR3 has 15 residues. V was trimmed by 5 bases and J by 2 bases, leaving 15 bases between them. CDR3 coding DNA: TGTGCCAGCAGCATCGCGGGGGGGCAAAACACTGAAGCTTTCTTT. Translation: CASSIAGGQNTEAFF.

This sequence joins TRBV28 and TRBJ1-1; the D gene is possibly TRBD1 (5 bases). Germline lookup yields CDR1 MDHEN and CDR2 SYDVKM. The V end was cut by 6 bases, the J end by 4 bases, with 18 bases between. The CDR3 covers 15 residues. CDR3 nucleotide sequence: TGTGCCAGCAGCCCCGCCTTGGGGGGTGTCACTGAAGCTTTCTTT. Its translation: CASSPALGGVTEAFF.

The chain uses TRBV4-1 and TRBJ2-1, with D uncertain. Trimming shortened V by 1 base and J by 2 bases, and 9 bases separated the two germline ends. The CDR3 extends over 15 amino acids. Germline CDR1 and CDR2: MGHRA and YSYEKL. The CDR3 nucleotides read TGCGCCAGCAGCCAAGGCATTCCAGCCTACAATGAGCAGTTCTTC. It codes for CASSQGIPAYNEQFF.

The J gene is TRBJ2-1, the V gene TRBV14; D unclear. CDR3 length equals 16 residues. V lost 3 bases, J lost 0 bases, and 12 bases lay in between. Germline V lookup: CDR1 SGHDN, CDR2 FVKESK. CDR3 coding DNA: TGTGCCAGCAGCCAGATCGCTTCTAGCTCCTACAATGAGCAGTTCTTC. It encodes CASSQIASSSYNEQFF. The complete variable domain, with remaining parts taken from reference TRBV14 and TRBJ2-1, reads EAGVTQFPSHSVIEKGQTVTLRCDPISGHDNLYWYRRVMGKEIKFLLHFVKESKQDESGMPNNRFLAERTGGTYSTLKVQPAELEDSGVYFCASSQIASSSYNEQFFGPGTRLTVL.

The gene calls are TRBV28 and TRBJ1-4; 9 bases map to TRBD1. With V trimmed by 5 bases and J by 6 bases, 7 bases remained unmatched. CDR1 is MDHEN, CDR2 SYDVKM, per germline. CDR3 length equals 15 residues. CDR3: CASSLGGQGHEKLFF. As DNA, the CDR3 is TGTGCCAGCAGTCTGGGGGGACAGGGCCATGAAAAACTGTTTTTT.

The chain carries TRBV6-6 and TRBJ1-2; 7 positions agree with TRBD1. V shed 2 bases and J 0 bases; nucleotides not matched to a gene: 6. Germline V gene lookup returns CDR1 MNHNY and CDR2 SVGAGI (reference sequence). The CDR3 spans 16 residues. The CDR3 region has the DNA TGTGCCAGCAGTTACCCTCGGGACAGAGCTAACTATGGCTACACCTTC. It specifies CASSYPRDRANYGYTF.

The genes are TRBV29-1 and TRBJ2-2; D might be TRBD2 (6 bases). Trimming cost V 4 bases and J 2 bases, with 8 bases left between them. The length of the CDR3 is 13 residues. Per germline, CDR1 SQVTM and CDR2 ANQGSEA. CDR3 in DNA: TGCAGCGTTGGGGAGGACAACACCGGGGAGCTGTTTTTT. Translation gives CSVGEDNTGELFF.

The V and J genes are TRBV20-1 and TRBJ1-1, with 8 bases identical to TRBD1. Germline loops: CDR1 DFQATT, CDR2 SNEGSKA (reference sequence). CDR3 length: 11 amino acids. The J segment lost 4 bases and the V segment lost 7 bases, leaving 2 bases of the junction unmatched. The CDR3 sequence: CSVDRGTEAFF. Here the CDR3 DNA reads TGCAGTGTAGACAGGGGCACTGAAGCTTTCTTT.

V is TRBV7-3 and J is TRBJ1-6; possible D gene TRBD1, 6 bases. This CDR3 contains 15 residues. Germline CDR1 reads SGHTA; CDR2 reads FQGTGA. Trimming shortened V by 1 base and J by 9 bases, and 13 bases separated the two germline ends. As DNA, the CDR3 is TGTGCCAGCAGCTTAAATAGCGAAGGGGGTTCACCCCTCCACTTT. Translated: CASSLNSEGGSPLHF.

This rearrangement joins TRBV3-1 (or the pseudogene TRBV3-2) to TRBJ2-5, with TRBD2 matching over 14 bases. The CDR3 sequence is 17 residues long. Unmatched junction bases numbered 8, after V lost 4 bases and J lost 4 bases. Germline V CDR1 and CDR2: LGHDT, YNNKEL (reference sequence). The CDR3 loop is CASSRGTSGGMLETQYF. DNA for the CDR3: TGTGCCAGCAGCCGAGGGACTAGCGGGGGTATGTTAGAGACCCAGTACTTC.

V is TRBV28 and J is TRBJ1-2, with 8 bases lining up with TRBD1. The J segment lost 6 bases and the V segment lost 8 bases, leaving 5 bases of the junction unmatched. Germline assignment: CDR1 MDHEN and CDR2 SYDVKM. The CDR3 runs 12 residues. The CDR3 is CASFDRGHGYTF. The CDR3 bases are TGTGCCAGCTTTGACAGGGGCCATGGCTACACCTTC.

This clone has just a few counts. Other DNA sequences in this specimen translate into the identical CDR3. The chain couples TRBV28 to TRBJ2-7; the match to TRBD1 covers 10 bases. The V gene's germline CDR1 is MDHEN and CDR2 SYDVKM. V lost 8 bases, J lost 3 bases, and 4 bases stayed unmatched. This CDR3 comprises 13 residues. As DNA, the CDR3 is TGTGCCAGCTCCGGGACAGGGGTCTACGAGCAGTACTTC. It specifies CASSGTGVYEQYF.

J is TRBJ1-4 and V is TRBV6-5, with 9 nucleotides matching TRBD1. From germline, CDR1 is MNHEY and CDR2 SVGAGI. The CDR3 is 16 amino acids. The V segment lost 4 bases and the J segment 7 bases; nucleotides outside the gene matches: 10. CDR3 amino acids: CASSSAGQGLSEKLFF. CDR3 coding DNA: TGTGCCAGCAGTTCGGCTGGACAGGGGTTAAGTGAAAAACTGTTTTTT.